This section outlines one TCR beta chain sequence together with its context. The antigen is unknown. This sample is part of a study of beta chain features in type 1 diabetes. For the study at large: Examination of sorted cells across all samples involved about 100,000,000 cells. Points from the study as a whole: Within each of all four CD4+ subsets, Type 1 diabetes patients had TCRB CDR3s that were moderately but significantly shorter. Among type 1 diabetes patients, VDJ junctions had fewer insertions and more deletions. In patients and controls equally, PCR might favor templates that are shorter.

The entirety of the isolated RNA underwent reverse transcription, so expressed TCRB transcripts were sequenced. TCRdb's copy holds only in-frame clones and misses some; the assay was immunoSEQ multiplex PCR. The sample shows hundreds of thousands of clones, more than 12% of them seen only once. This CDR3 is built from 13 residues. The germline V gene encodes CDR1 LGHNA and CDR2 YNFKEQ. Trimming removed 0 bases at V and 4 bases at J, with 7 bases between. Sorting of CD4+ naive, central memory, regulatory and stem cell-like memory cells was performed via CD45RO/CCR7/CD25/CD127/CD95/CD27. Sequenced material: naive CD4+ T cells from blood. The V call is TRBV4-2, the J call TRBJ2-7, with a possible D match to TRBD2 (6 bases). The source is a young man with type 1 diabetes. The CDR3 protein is CASSQDREYEQYF. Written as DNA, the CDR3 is TGTGCCAGCAGCCAAGATCGGGAGTACGAGCAGTACTTC.